The 22 T cell receptor beta chains below were found in one sample sequenced in a study of shared clonotypes between healthy human individuals. TCRdb keeps only in-frame clones here, not all; method: immunoSEQ multiplex PCR. The sample records fewer than 400,000 clones, approximately 74% being singletons. Sequencing used memory CD4+ T cells sorted from blood. Subset in this sample: CD45RA-negative fraction. Every receptor here comes from a young man in good health.

CDR3 sequence: CASSLVAFQETQYF. The DNA of the CDR3 is TGCGCCAGCAGCTTGGTAGCGTTCCAAGAGACCCAGTACTTC. V usage is TRBV5-1 and J usage is TRBJ2-5; maybe TRBD2 (5 bases). V lost 0 bases to trimming and J lost 1 base, with 7 bases between them. CDR3 length: 14 residues. Germline CDR1 and CDR2: SGHRS and YFSETQ. Full variable domain (missing parts from reference TRBV5-1 and TRBJ2-5): KAGVTQTPRYLIKTRGQQVTLSCSPISGHRSVSWYQQTPGQGLQFLFEYFSETQRNKGNFPGRFSGRQFSNSRSEMNVSTLELGDSALYLCASSLVAFQETQYFGPGTRLLVL.

CDR3 sequence reads: CASSLFQDQPQHF. The CDR3, as DNA: TGCGCCAGCAGCTTGTTCCAGGACCAGCCCCAGCATTTT. This chain links TRBV5-1 with TRBJ1-5; D unclear. Germline CDR1 is SGHRS and CDR2 is YFSETQ. The V gene lost 1 base and the J gene lost 7 bases, with 9 bases spanning the gap. The CDR3 covers 13 residues.

The chain is built from TRBV15 and TRBJ2-1; no firm D call. CDR1 LNHNV and CDR2 YYDKDF come from the germline V gene (reference sequence). This CDR3 has 15 amino acids. Trimming stripped 3 bases from V and 0 bases from J, with 9 bases between. The CDR3 loop is CATSRWSSSYNEQFF. CDR3 in DNA: TGTGCCACCAGCAGGTGGTCGAGCTCCTACAATGAGCAGTTCTTC. Full variable domain (remainder filled in from reference TRBV15 and TRBJ2-1): DAMVIQNPRYQVTQFGKPVTLSCSQTLNHNVMYWYQQKSSQAPKLLFHYYDKDFNNEADTPDNFQSRRPNTSFCFLDIRSPGLGDTAMYLCATSRWSSSYNEQFFGPGTRLTVL.

The chain recombines TRBV2 with TRBJ2-1, with a tentative D call TRBD2 (5 bases). The CDR3 runs 14 residues. Trimming took off 6 bases at V and 4 bases at J, with 13 bases between the two ends. Germline CDR1 and CDR2: SNHLY and FYNNEI. The CDR3 nucleotides read TGTGCCAGCAGCGGGGAAGACCGGTACAATGAGCAGTTCTTC. Translating gives CASSGEDRYNEQFF.

This chain connects TRBV7-3 to TRBJ2-3; D gene ambiguous. This CDR3 is built from 13 residues. V shed 1 base and J shed 6 bases, with 8 bases lying between them. Germline lookup yields CDR1 SGHTA and CDR2 FQGTGA. The chain's CDR3 is CASSLNPRDTQYF. The CDR3 DNA sequence: TGTGCCAGCAGCTTAAACCCAAGGGATACGCAGTATTTT.

The V and J genes are TRBV7-2 and TRBJ2-2, with D uncertain. Trimming cost V 1 base and J 2 bases, with 11 bases left between them. This CDR3 spans 16 amino acids. Germline V gene lookup returns CDR1 SGHTA and CDR2 FQGNSA. The DNA for the CDR3 is TGTGCCAGCAGCTTAGTTACCACTCTAAACACCGGGGAGCTGTTTTTT. Translating it yields CASSLVTTLNTGELFF.

The V gene is TRBV28, the J gene TRBJ2-6, with D perhaps TRBD1 or TRBD2 (5 bases each). CDR3 length: 17 amino acids. Germline V gene sequence: CDR1 MDHEN, CDR2 SYDVKM. Trimming stripped 5 bases from V and 0 bases from J, with 14 bases between. The CDR3 region is CASSGPGPYSGANVLTF. The CDR3 DNA reads TGTGCCAGCAGTGGTCCGGGACCGTACTCTGGGGCCAACGTCCTGACTTTC.

The V gene is TRBV7-3, the J gene TRBJ2-5; TRBD2 is a possible D gene (6 bases). Germline lookup yields CDR1 SGHTA and CDR2 FQGTGA. V was cut by 5 bases and J by 5 bases, with 12 bases left in between. The CDR3 length is 13 residues. CDR3 bases: TGTGCCAGCAGCCTCAGCGGGTTGGAGACCCAGTACTTC. This sequence encodes CASSLSGLETQYF.

This rearrangement joins TRBV5-3 to TRBJ2-1, with 7 bases that match TRBD1. TRBV5-3 carries the ORF label, with uncertain function. This CDR3 contains 17 residues. J gave up 4 bases and V 4 bases, and 14 bases lay outside the gene matches. This CDR3 reads CARSLNTGEVSYNEQFF. For the CDR3, the DNA is TGTGCCAGAAGCCTGAACACAGGGGAAGTGTCGTACAATGAGCAGTTCTTC.

A few counts support this clone. J is TRBJ1-2 and V is TRBV19, with 8 bases aligning to TRBD1. Germline CDR1 reads LNHDA; CDR2 reads SQIVND (reference sequence). The CDR3 sequence is 14 residues long. The V and J ends lost 4 bases and 7 bases, in that order; junction bases with no gene match: 8. The CDR3 loop is CASSTKTGAGGYTF. The CDR3 nucleotides read TGTGCCAGTAGTACGAAGACAGGGGCCGGTGGCTACACCTTC.

This chain connects TRBV25-1 to TRBJ1-5; 8 nucleotides line up with TRBD1. Germline assignment: CDR1 MGHDK and CDR2 SYGVNS. V shed 3 bases, J shed 6 bases, and the junction held 7 bases outside the gene matches. The length of the CDR3 is 15 residues. CDR3 region: CASSEKGQDLQPQHF. CDR3 bases: TGTGCCAGCAGTGAGAAGGGACAGGACCTTCAGCCCCAGCATTTT. Complete variable domain (other parts from reference TRBV25-1 and TRBJ1-5): EADIYQTPRYLVIGTGKKITLECSQTMGHDKMYWYQQDPGMELHLIHYSYGVNSTEKGDLSSESTVSRIRTEHFPLTLESARPSHTSQYLCASSEKGQDLQPQHFGDGTRLSIL.

This chain joins TRBV27 and TRBJ1-2; tentatively, D is TRBD1 (5 bases). Germline CDR1 and CDR2: MNHEY and SMNVEV (reference sequence). Trimming cost V 3 bases and J 4 bases, with 15 bases left between them. The CDR3 loop spans 15 amino acids. CDR3 nucleotides: TGTGCCAGCAGTTTCTTGGGAGTAGGGACCTATGGCTACACCTTC. It encodes CASSFLGVGTYGYTF.

The rearrangement links TRBV2 to TRBJ2-6; no firm D call. CDR3 length: 14 residues. V gave up 7 bases and J gave up 0 bases, with 7 bases separating them. Looked up from germline, CDR1 is SNHLY and CDR2 is FYNNEI. The CDR3 region is CASNGYSGANVLTF. CDR3 bases: TGTGCCAGCAACGGATACTCTGGGGCCAACGTCCTGACTTTC.

Concerning this clone: Since a much larger clone is just one base distant, this may be a read error. The chain employs TRBV5-1 and TRBJ1-2; no clear D gene. This CDR3 spans 13 amino acids. Germline CDR1 is SGHRS and CDR2 is YFSETQ. Trimming took off 4 bases at V and 4 bases at J, with 11 bases between the two ends. CDR3 residues: CASSEVWGYGYTF. In nucleotides, the CDR3 is TGCGCCAGCAGCGAAGTCTGGGGCTATGGCTACACCTTC.

V and J are TRBV5-5 and TRBJ1-1; 9 nucleotides align to TRBD1. V lost 4 bases, J lost 4 bases, and 8 bases stayed unmatched. CDR1 and CDR2 from the germline V gene are SGHKS and YYEKEE (reference sequence). This CDR3 is 15 amino acids long. CDR3 nucleotides: TGTGCCAGCAGCGGGGCGGGACAGGGCTCCACTGAAGCTTTCTTT. This translates into CASSGAGQGSTEAFF.

This chain connects TRBV6-1 to TRBJ2-1; 12 positions agree with TRBD1. This CDR3 comprises 18 residues. J gave up 3 bases and V 2 bases, and 8 bases lay outside the gene matches. Germline V CDR1 and CDR2: MNHNS, SASEGT. The CDR3 spells CASSERGGQGADYNEQFF. The CDR3 coding sequence is TGTGCCAGCAGTGAACGAGGGGGACAGGGGGCAGACTACAATGAGCAGTTCTTC.

This clone was counted only a few times. The chain recombines TRBV5-1 with TRBJ2-7; 14 bases agree with TRBD2. After removal of 1 base from V and 5 bases from J, the junction contained 5 bases not matched to a gene. The CDR3 has 16 residues. From germline, CDR1 is SGHRS and CDR2 YFSETQ. CDR3 DNA sequence: TGCGCCAGCAGCTTGCGACTAGCGGGAGGGCCAGACGAGCAGTACTTC. Translated: CASSLRLAGGPDEQYF.

The CDR3: CASPRGVPYNEQFF. DNA for the CDR3: TGTGCAAGCCCGAGAGGGGTTCCCTACAATGAGCAGTTCTTC. The rearrangement uses TRBV6-1 and TRBJ2-1; D may be TRBD1 or TRBD2 (5 bases each). This CDR3 has 14 amino acids. The germline V gene has CDR1 MNHNS and CDR2 SASEGT.

J is TRBJ2-1 and V is TRBV4-1; D unclear. CDR3 length: 17 amino acids. Germline V gene data show CDR1 as MGHRA and CDR2 as YSYEKL. V lost 1 base and J 1 base, leaving 14 bases between the germline ends. The CDR3 DNA is TGCGCCAGCAGCCAAGTGGATATGGGCTGGTCCTACAATGAGCAGTTCTTC. This translates into CASSQVDMGWSYNEQFF.

The CDR3 bases are TGTGCCAGCAGCGTAGAGGGATTTCAGCCCCAGCATTTT. Translating gives CASSVEGFQPQHF. This chain uses TRBV9 with TRBJ1-5, with D uncertain. Germline V CDR1 and CDR2: SGDLS, YYNGEE. This CDR3 is 13 amino acids long. V lost 0 bases and J 6 bases, leaving 7 bases between the germline ends.

The table lists this clone with a few counts. The genes are TRBV6-1 and TRBJ1-5; unclear D gene. Per germline, CDR1 MNHNS and CDR2 SASEGT. This CDR3 spans 13 amino acids. The V end lost 2 bases, the J end lost 4 bases, and 6 bases lay between the germline ends. The CDR3 DNA sequence: TGTGCCAGCAGTGAATTTGTAAATCAGCCCCAGCATTTT. Translation gives CASSEFVNQPQHF.

The V and J genes are TRBV6-1 and TRBJ1-2, with TRBD1 identical over 8 bases. Germline trimming cut 5 bases from V and 5 bases from J; bases unmatched to any gene: 1. The CDR3 totals 12 residues. The germline CDR1 and CDR2 sequences are MNHNS and SASEGT. The CDR3 sequence is CASSRTGYGYTF. In DNA form, the CDR3 reads TGTGCCAGCAGTCGGACAGGGTATGGCTACACCTTC.